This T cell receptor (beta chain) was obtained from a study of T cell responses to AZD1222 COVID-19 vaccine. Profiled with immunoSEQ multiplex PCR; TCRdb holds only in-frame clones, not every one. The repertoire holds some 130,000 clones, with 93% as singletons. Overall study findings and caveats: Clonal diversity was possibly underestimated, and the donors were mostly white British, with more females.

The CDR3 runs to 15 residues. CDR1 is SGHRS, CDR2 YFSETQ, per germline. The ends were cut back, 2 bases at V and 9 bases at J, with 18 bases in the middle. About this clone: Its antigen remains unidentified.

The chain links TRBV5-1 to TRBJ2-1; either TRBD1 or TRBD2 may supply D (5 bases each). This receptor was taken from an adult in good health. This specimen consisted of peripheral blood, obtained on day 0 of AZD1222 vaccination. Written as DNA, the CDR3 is TGCGCCAGCAGCTTACTAGGGGAAGGGAACGTTGAGCAGTTCTTC. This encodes CASSLLGEGNVEQFF.